Included here is one TCR beta chain sequence, with context. Its antigen is as yet unknown. Donors comprised healthy HIV-negative adults lacking recent acute infections or vaccinations. The data originate from a study of shared clonotypes between healthy human individuals. This CDR3 comprises 12 residues. CDR1 and CDR2 from the germline V gene are SQVTM and ANQGSEA. Trimming pared 7 bases from V and 10 bases from J, leaving 19 bases between. General observations from the study: Clonotypes shared by all four sorted-subset donors had higher generation probabilities than non-shared clonotypes.

As originally analysed: Filtering of immunoSEQ junctional sequences could not match full-length read filtering. Produced via immunoSEQ multiplex PCR; TCRdb's table is partial and in-frame only. V and J calls and clone size are as listed in that table; D and trimming were resolved from the DNA. The sample consists of 980,000 or so clones, about 80% of them appearing once. Sequencing was performed on memory CD4+ T cells sorted from blood. Subset described: CD45RA-negative fraction. The sequence came from a man aged 18 to 35 in good health. The chain links TRBV29-1 to TRBJ1-1; no clear D. The CDR3 DNA reads TGCAGCGCCGAATCGCCCCTTGTGGGAGCTTTCTTT. Its protein is CSAESPLVGAFF.